The TCR beta chain described here comes from a study of blood T cell repertoires in COVID-19. Looking at the study overall: Some COVID-19 samples were acute and others convalescent; all came from the United States, Italy and Spain.

Seattle patients were enrolled while actively infected and followed longitudinally. Original data processing: By means of reference gene primer amplification, nucleated cell counts were estimated. Sequencing was performed with immunoSEQ multiplex PCR; in TCRdb, only in-frame clones are kept and a portion is missing. The DNA was the basis for D and trimming; V, J and clone size are from that table. The data contain about 250,000 clones, roughly 84% of them singletons. The clonotype originates from a person between 65 and 79 years old with COVID-19, enrolled during active disease. The source material was peripheral blood.

CDR3 nucleotides: TGTGCCAGCAGCTTATCAGGGCCTCCCGCCGAGCAGTACTTC. Protein product: CASSLSGPPAEQYF. The chain recombines TRBV11-1 with TRBJ2-7; weak D call: TRBD1 (5 bases). The CDR3 contains 14 residues. Germline V gene sequence: CDR1 SGHAT, CDR2 FQDESV (reference sequence). V lost 2 bases to trimming and J lost 6 bases, with 14 bases between them.